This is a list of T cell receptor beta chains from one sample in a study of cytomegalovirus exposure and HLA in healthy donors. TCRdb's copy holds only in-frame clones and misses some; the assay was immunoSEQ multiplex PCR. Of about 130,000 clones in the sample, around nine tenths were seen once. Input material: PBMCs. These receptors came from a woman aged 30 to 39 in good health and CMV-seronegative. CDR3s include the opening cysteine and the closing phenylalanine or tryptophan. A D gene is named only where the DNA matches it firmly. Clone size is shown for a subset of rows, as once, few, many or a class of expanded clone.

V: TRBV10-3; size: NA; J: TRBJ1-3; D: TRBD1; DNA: TGTGCCATCAGTGAATCCGGGACAGGGGTCTCTGGAAACACCATATATTTT; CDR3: CAISESGTGVSGNTIYF
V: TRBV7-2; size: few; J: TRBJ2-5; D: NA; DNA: TGTGCCAGCAGCTTAGGACAGCAAGAGACCCAGTACTTC; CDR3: CASSLGQQETQYF
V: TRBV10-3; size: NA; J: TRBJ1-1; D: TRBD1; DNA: TGTGCCATCAGGTCGTCGTTCGGGACAGGGGGCGCGCCCGCTTTCTTT; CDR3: CAIRSSFGTGGAPAFF
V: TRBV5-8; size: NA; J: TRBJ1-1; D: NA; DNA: TGTGCCAGCAGCGGGACGGGACACCTGAACACTGAAGCTTTCTTT; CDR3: CASSGTGHLNTEAFF
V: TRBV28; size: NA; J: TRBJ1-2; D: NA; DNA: TGTGCCAGCAGTATGATTCCTGGGGGAGGGGCGTTTGGCTACACCTTC; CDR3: CASSMIPGGGAFGYTF
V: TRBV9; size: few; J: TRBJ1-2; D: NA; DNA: TGTGCCAGCAGCGTAGGGCAGGGAATTCTCTATGGCTACACCTTC; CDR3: CASSVGQGILYGYTF
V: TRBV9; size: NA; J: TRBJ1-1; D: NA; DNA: TGTGCCAGCAGCGAACAGGTTGGGAACACTGAAGCTTTCTTT; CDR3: CASSEQVGNTEAFF
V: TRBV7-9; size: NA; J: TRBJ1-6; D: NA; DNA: TGTGCCAGCAGCCACCCCGGCGGTCTAGAGGTTGGTTCACCCCTCCACTTT; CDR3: CASSHPGGLEVGSPLHF
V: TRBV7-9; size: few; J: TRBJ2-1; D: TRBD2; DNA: TGTGCCAGCAGCTTGGTAGCGGGAGCCAATGAGCAGTTCTTC; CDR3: CASSLVAGANEQFF
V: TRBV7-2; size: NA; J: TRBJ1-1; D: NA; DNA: TGTGCCAGCAGCTTCGGACCGCCTAGACAGCCCATGAACACTGAAGCTTTCTTT; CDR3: CASSFGPPRQPMNTEAFF
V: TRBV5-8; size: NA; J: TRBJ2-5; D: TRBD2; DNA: TGTGCCAGCAGCTTGGGTACTAGCGGGGACCCGGGGCAAGAGACCCAGTACTTC; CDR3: CASSLGTSGDPGQETQYF
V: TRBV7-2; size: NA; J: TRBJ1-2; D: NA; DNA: TGTGCCAGCGGGTACTATGGCTACCCCTTC; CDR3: CASGYYGYPF
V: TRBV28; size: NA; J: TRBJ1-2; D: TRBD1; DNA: TGTGCCAGCAATACAGGGGGCATGAATGGCTACACCTTC; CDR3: CASNTGGMNGYTF
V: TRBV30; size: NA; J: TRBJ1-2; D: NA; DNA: TGTGCCTGGAGTACACAGGGAGGGCACTATGGCTACACCTTC; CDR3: CAWSTQGGHYGYTF
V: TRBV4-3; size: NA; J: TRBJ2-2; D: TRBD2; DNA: TGCGCCAGCAGCCAAGGCCTGGGGGCTAGCGGGGGGGCCGGGGAGCTGTTTTTT; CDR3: CASSQGLGASGGAGELFF
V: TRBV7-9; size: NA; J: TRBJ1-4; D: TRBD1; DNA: TGTGCCAGCAGCTTAGGGCAGGGGGCGGCTGAAAAACTGTTTTTT; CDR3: CASSLGQGAAEKLFF
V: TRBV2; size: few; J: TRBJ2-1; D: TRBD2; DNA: TGTGCCGGATCTCGGACTAGCGGGGGATATGAGCAGTTCTTC; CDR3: CAGSRTSGGYEQFF
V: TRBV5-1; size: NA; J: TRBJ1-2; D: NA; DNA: TGCGCCAGCAGCTTGGCCGATCCCAAGGCGGCTAACTATGGCTACACCTTC; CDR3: CASSLADPKAANYGYTF
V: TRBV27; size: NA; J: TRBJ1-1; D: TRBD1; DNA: TGTGCCAGCAGGCAATACAGGGGGCTCGAGACTGAAGCTTTCTTT; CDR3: CASRQYRGLETEAFF
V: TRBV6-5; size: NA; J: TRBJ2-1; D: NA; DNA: TGTGCCAGCAGTTACTCGAGAGTAGCGGTCTACAATGAGCAGTTCTTC; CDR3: CASSYSRVAVYNEQFF
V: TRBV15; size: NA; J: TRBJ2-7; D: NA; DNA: TGTGCCACCAGCAGAGATAAGGGGCCGTACGAGCAGTACTTC; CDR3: CATSRDKGPYEQYF
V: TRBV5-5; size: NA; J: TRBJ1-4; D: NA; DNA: TGTGCCAGCAGCTTGGCCGTTGGGGGAGGAGAAAAACTGTTTTTT; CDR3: CASSLAVGGGEKLFF
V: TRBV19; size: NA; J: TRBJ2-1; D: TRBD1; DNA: TGTGCCAGTAGCCTTAACAGGGGGCCAATCGTCCATGAGCAGTTCTTC; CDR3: CASSLNRGPIVHEQFF
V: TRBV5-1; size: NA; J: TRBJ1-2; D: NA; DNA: TGCGCCAGCAGCTCCTACAGGGATAATGGCTACACCTTC; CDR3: CASSSYRDNGYTF
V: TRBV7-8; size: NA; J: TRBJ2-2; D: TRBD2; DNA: TGTGCCAGCAGCTTAGCGGGAGGCCAACTAGCGGCCGGGGAGCTGTTTTTT; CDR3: CASSLAGGQLAAGELFF
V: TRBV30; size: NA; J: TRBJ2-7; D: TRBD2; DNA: TGTGCCTGGAATAGCGGGAGCATTTACGAGCAGTACTTC; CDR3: CAWNSGSIYEQYF
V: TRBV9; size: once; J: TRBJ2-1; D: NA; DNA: TGTGCCAGCAGCGTAGAGGGGTTAAGGACCTACAATGAGCAGTTCTTC; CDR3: CASSVEGLRTYNEQFF
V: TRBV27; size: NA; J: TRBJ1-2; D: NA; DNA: TGTGCCAGCAGCCCACGGGGTTCTAACTATGGCTACACCTTC; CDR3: CASSPRGSNYGYTF
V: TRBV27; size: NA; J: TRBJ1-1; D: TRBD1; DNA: TGTGCCAGCAGTGTGGGACAGCTGAACACTGAAGCTTTCTTT; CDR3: CASSVGQLNTEAFF
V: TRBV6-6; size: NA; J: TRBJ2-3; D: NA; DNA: TGTGCCAGCAGTTACTTAGTCACAGATACGCAGTATTTT; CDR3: CASSYLVTDTQYF
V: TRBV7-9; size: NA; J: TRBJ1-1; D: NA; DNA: TGTGCCAGCAGCCCACCAGGGTATGGCGTGAACACTGAAGCTTTCTTT; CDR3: CASSPPGYGVNTEAFF
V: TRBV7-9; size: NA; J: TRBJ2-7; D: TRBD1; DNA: TGTGCCAGCAGCCTTATAACAGGGGGCCGCTCCTACGAGCAGTACTTC; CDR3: CASSLITGGRSYEQYF
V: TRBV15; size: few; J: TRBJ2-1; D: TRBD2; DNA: TGTGCCACCAGCAGCCACGGGACTAGCGGGAGGGCCCAAGGGGTAAAGTTCTTC; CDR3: CATSSHGTSGRAQGVKFF
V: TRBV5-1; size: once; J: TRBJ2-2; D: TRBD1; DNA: TGCGCCAGCAGCTTGGCGGACAGGGGGTCCGGGGAGCTGTTTTTT; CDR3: CASSLADRGSGELFF
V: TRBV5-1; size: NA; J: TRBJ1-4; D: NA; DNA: TGCGCCAGCAGCTTGGGGCCAGGAGGGGAAAAACTGTTTTTT; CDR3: CASSLGPGGEKLFF
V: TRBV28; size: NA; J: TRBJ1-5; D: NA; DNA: TGTGCCAGCAGTTTCTCAGGGTACAATAGCAATCAGCCCCAGCATTTT; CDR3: CASSFSGYNSNQPQHF
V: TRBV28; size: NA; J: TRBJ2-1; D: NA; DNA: TGTGCCAGCAGCGAATGGAGCTCCTACAATGAGCAGTTCTTC; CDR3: CASSEWSSYNEQFF
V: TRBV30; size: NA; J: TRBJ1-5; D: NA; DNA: TGTGCCTGGAGCGACAGCAGCAATCAGCCCCAGCATTTT; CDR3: CAWSDSSNQPQHF
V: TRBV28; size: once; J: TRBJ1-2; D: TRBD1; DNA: TGTGCCAGCAGTCGAGCCGCGGGACAGGCCTATGGCTACACCTTC; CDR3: CASSRAAGQAYGYTF
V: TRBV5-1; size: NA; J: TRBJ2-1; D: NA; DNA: TGCGCCAGCAAATTCGAAGGGGGCAATGAGCAGTTCTTC; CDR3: CASKFEGGNEQFF
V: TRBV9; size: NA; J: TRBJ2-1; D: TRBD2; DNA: TGTGCCAGCAGCCCCCGGACTAGCGGGTTCTACAATGAGCAGTTCTTC; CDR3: CASSPRTSGFYNEQFF
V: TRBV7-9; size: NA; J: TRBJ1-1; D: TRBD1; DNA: TGTGCCAGCAGCAGCGGGACAGGGGGTAACACTGAAGCTTTCTTT; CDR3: CASSSGTGGNTEAFF
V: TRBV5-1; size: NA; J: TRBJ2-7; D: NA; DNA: TGCGCCAGCAGGGCGGCAGCCGACTACGAGCAGTACTTC; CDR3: CASRAAADYEQYF
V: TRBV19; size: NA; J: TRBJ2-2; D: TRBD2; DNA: TGTGCCAGTAGTATAGGGCTAGCGGGAGGTTCGAACACCGGGGAGCTGTTTTTT; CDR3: CASSIGLAGGSNTGELFF
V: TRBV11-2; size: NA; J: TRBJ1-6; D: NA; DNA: TGTGCCAGCAGCTTAGAGAGAGCAGGGCGATATGGGAATTCACCCCTCCACTTT; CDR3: CASSLERAGRYGNSPLHF
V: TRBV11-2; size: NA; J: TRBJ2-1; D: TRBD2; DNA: TGTGCCAGCAACCTAGCGGGGTACTCCTACAATGAGCAGTTCTTC; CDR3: CASNLAGYSYNEQFF
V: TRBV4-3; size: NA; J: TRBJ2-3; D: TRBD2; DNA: TGCGCCAGCAGCCAAGACCCCGCGGGAGCCACAGATACGCAGTATTTT; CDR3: CASSQDPAGATDTQYF
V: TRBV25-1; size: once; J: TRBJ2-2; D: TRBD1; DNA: TGTGCCAGCAGCGTCCCAGGGGGCAGTGGCACCGGGGAGCTGTTTTTT; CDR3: CASSVPGGSGTGELFF
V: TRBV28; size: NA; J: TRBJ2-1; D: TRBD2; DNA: TGTGCCAGCAGTTTGGTTAGCGGGATTTTCAATGAGCAGTTCTTC; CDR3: CASSLVSGIFNEQFF
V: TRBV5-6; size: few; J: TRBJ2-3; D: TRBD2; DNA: TGTGCCAGCAGCTTGAGTAGCGGGAGGATTAGCACAGATACGCAGTATTTT; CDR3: CASSLSSGRISTDTQYF
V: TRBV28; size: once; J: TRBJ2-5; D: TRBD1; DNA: TGTGCCAGCAGTTTAGGGACAGGGGGCTCGGAGACCCAGTACTTC; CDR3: CASSLGTGGSETQYF
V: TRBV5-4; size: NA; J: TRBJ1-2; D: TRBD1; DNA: TGTGCCAGCAGCCCGGGACAGGGTGGCTACACCTTC; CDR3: CASSPGQGGYTF